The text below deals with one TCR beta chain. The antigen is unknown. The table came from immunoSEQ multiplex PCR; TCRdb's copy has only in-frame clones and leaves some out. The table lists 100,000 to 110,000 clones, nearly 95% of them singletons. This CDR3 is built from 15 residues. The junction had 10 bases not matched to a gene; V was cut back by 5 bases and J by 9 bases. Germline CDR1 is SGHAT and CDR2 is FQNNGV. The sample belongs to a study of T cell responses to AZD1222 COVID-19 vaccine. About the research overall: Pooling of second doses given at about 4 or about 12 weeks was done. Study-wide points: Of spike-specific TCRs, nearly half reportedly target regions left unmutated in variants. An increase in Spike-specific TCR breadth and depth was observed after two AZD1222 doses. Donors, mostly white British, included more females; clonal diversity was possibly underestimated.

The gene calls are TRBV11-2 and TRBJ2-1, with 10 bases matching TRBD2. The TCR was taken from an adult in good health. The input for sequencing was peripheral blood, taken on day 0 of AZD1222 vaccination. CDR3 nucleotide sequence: TGTGCCAGCAGCGTCACAACTAGCGGGATGTCTGAGCAGTTCTTC. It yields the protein CASSVTTSGMSEQFF.